The entry that follows covers one T cell receptor beta chain sequence. Its antigen is undetermined. This record comes from a study of OX40 agonist ivuxolimab in advanced cancers. At the level of the study: An agonistic anti-OX40 (CD134) antibody, ivuxolimab, was used to treat the patients. Intravenous ivuxolimab was administered to patients every 2 weeks at 0.01 to 10 mg/kg. General observations from the study: Which antigen the expanded peripheral T cells recognized is unknown.

With 7 bases clipped from V and 8 bases from J, the junction kept 14 bases outside the gene matches. The CDR3 runs to 15 residues. Germline loops: CDR1 WSHSY, CDR2 SAAADI. Method: immunoSEQ multiplex PCR; TCRdb's copy keeps in-frame clones and lacks some. The data contain tens of thousands of clones, roughly 91% of them singletons. The specimen comprised CD4+ or CD8+ T cells sorted from blood, sampled in a trial of the OX40 agonist ivuxolimab. The rearrangement joins TRBV10-2 to TRBJ2-4; 7 bases are shared with TRBD2. The clonotype comes from an adult with an advanced solid tumor such as melanoma, head and neck, liver or kidney cancer. CDR3 region: CASTPTGGVGDIQYF. As DNA, the CDR3 is TGCGCCAGCACTCCCACGGGGGGAGTCGGTGACATTCAGTACTTC.